This T cell receptor beta chain was recovered during a study of T-cell memory formation after mild COVID-19. Across the whole study: TCR clusters showed largely donor specificity. Findings and limits, study-wide: A second wave expanding day 15 to 37 was CD4+-biased; contracting clones were balanced.

TCRdb itself ran the 5' RACE reads through MiXCR, one entry per CDR3 protein. The table lists a few hundred thousand distinct CDR3 sequences, around a fifth of them singletons. The germline V gene encodes CDR1 SEHNR and CDR2 FQNEAQ (reference sequence). The CDR3 totals 17 residues. The germline V and J ends were trimmed by 5 bases and 8 bases, with 24 bases remaining between them. Turning to this clonotype: Antigen unknown.

This TCR derives from a man aged 18 to 30 who had mild COVID-19 (a few samples of this study predate the infection). Cell type and time point are not known. The specimen sequenced was PBMCs or a T cell subset sorted from them (not recorded which). The chain is built from TRBV7-9 and TRBJ1-4; TRBD1 is a possible D gene (6 bases). The CDR3 loop reads CASSKRTGGRVEEKLFF. The CDR3 nucleotides read TGTGCCAGCAGCAAACGGACTGGGGGCAGGGTCGAGGAAAAACTGTTTTTT.